Listed here are 18 T cell receptor beta chains from one sample, sequenced in a study of blood T cell repertoires in COVID-19. The method was immunoSEQ multiplex PCR; TCRdb's version includes in-frame clones alone and lacks a portion of them. The sample consists of some 86,000 clones, about 83% of them appearing once. Input material: peripheral blood. Source of these receptors: a woman in her 70s with acute or convalescent COVID-19.

The J gene is TRBJ1-2, the V gene TRBV6-5; 10 bases map to TRBD1. CDR1 is MNHEY, CDR2 SVGAGI, per germline. There are 16 residues in the CDR3. V dropped 2 bases and J dropped 6; count of bases not matched to a gene: 9. CDR3 in DNA: TGTGCCAGCAGTTACGCCTCCGGGACAGGGGTGGATGGCTACACCTTC. Translated, it gives CASSYASGTGVDGYTF.

This chain joins TRBV5-6 and TRBJ1-5; 7 nucleotides agree with TRBD1. CDR1 SGHDT and CDR2 YYEEEE come from the germline V gene. The CDR3 covers 17 residues. With 0 bases clipped from V and 0 bases from J, the junction kept 6 bases outside the gene matches. In DNA form, the CDR3 reads TGTGCCAGCAGCTTGGCGCCAGGGGGGATTAGCAATCAGCCCCAGCATTTT. Amino acid sequence: CASSLAPGGISNQPQHF.

This clone was recorded a few times. This chain links TRBV27 with TRBJ2-4; 7 bases are shared with TRBD1. Germline V gene lookup returns CDR1 MNHEY and CDR2 SMNVEV (reference sequence). This CDR3 contains 13 residues. Trimming removed 4 bases from V and 9 bases from J; junction bases left unmatched: 6. CDR3 DNA sequence: TGTGCCAGCAGTTCGGACAGGACTGGCATTCAGTACTTC. It translates to CASSSDRTGIQYF.

This clone showed up just a few times. V gene TRBV6-1 combines with J gene TRBJ2-7; the match to TRBD2 covers 12 bases. The junction had 8 bases not matched to a gene; V was cut back by 1 base and J by 7 bases. The CDR3 contains 16 residues. The germline gives CDR1 MNHNS, CDR2 SASEGT. DNA for the CDR3: TGTGCCAGCAGTGAAGTCGGACTAGCGGGGCCAAGGGAGCAGTACGTC. This translates into CASSEVGLAGPREQYV.

V gene TRBV18 combines with J gene TRBJ1-6; 9 bases agree with TRBD1. The germline V gene encodes CDR1 KGHSH and CDR2 LQKENI. This CDR3 is 15 amino acids long. With 3 bases clipped from V and 13 bases from J, the junction kept 10 bases outside the gene matches. Here the CDR3 reads CASSPPGQGPPPLHF. CDR3 nucleotide sequence: TGTGCCAGCTCACCTCCGGGACAGGGACCGCCGCCCCTCCACTTT.

This clone appeared once. The chain links TRBV7-9 to TRBJ2-3, with TRBD2 as a possible D gene (6 bases). The CDR3 is 14 residues long. Germline CDR1 is SEHNR and CDR2 is FQNEAQ (reference sequence). The ends were cut back, 3 bases at V and 0 bases at J, with 7 bases in the middle. CDR3 loop: CASSFGLSTDTQYF. In DNA form, the CDR3 reads TGTGCCAGCAGCTTTGGACTAAGCACAGATACGCAGTATTTT.

This chain uses TRBV3-1 (or the pseudogene TRBV3-2) with TRBJ2-5; D possibly corresponds to TRBD2 (6 bases). The V gene's germline CDR1 is LGHDT and CDR2 YNNKEL (reference sequence). CDR3 length: 15 amino acids. V lost 1 base, J lost 3 bases, and 12 bases lay in between. The CDR3 is CASSQGQDYKETQYF. CDR3 nucleotide sequence: TGTGCCAGCAGCCAAGGCCAGGACTACAAAGAGACCCAGTACTTC.

The gene calls are TRBV4-2 and TRBJ2-4; 16 positions agree with TRBD2. The CDR3 sequence is 22 residues long. J was trimmed by 3 bases and V by 0 bases; bases with no gene match: 14. Per the germline V gene, CDR1 is LGHNA and CDR2 is YNFKEQ. The CDR3 nucleotides read TGTGCCAGCAGCCAAGATTTAGCGAAGGGACTAGCGGGGGGGCTTGACAAAAACATTCAGTACTTC. Amino acid sequence: CASSQDLAKGLAGGLDKNIQYF.

The V gene is TRBV4-3, the J gene TRBJ2-1; 13 bases map to TRBD2. Germline CDR1 is LGHNA and CDR2 is YSLEER. The CDR3 spans 16 residues. The V and J ends lost 3 bases and 6 bases, in that order; junction bases with no gene match: 5. The CDR3: CASSQLGLAGINEQFF. Here the CDR3 DNA reads TGCGCCAGCAGCCAGCTGGGACTAGCGGGAATCAATGAGCAGTTCTTC.

The V gene is TRBV5-1, the J gene TRBJ1-2; 9 bases fit TRBD1. Germline loops: CDR1 SGHRS, CDR2 YFSETQ. CDR3 length: 14 amino acids. With 5 bases clipped from V and 2 bases from J, the junction kept 4 bases outside the gene matches. The CDR3 DNA reads TGCGCCAGCAGAGGGACAGGGCCAAACTATGGCTACACCTTC. Residues: CASRGTGPNYGYTF.

This sequence joins TRBV15 and TRBJ1-1, with D unresolved. Germline V gene data show CDR1 as LNHNV and CDR2 as YYDKDF (reference sequence). There are 16 residues in the CDR3. Trimming shortened V by 3 bases and J by 0 bases, and 14 bases separated the two germline ends. This CDR3 reads CATSSQIRGMNTEAFF. The CDR3 nucleotides are TGTGCCACCAGCAGTCAAATCCGCGGGATGAACACTGAAGCTTTCTTT.

CDR3 coding DNA: TGTGCCAGCAGTACACGACGGCGGGGCAATCAGCCCCAGCATTTT. Protein sequence: CASSTRRRGNQPQHF. The chain employs TRBV2 and TRBJ1-5; D is undetermined. The germline V and J ends were trimmed by 5 bases and 2 bases, with 13 bases remaining between them. The CDR3 is 15 amino acids. Germline CDR1 SNHLY, CDR2 FYNNEI.

This clone has just a few counts. The chain links TRBV4-3 to TRBJ1-5; D is undetermined. V lost 0 bases and J lost 4, with 13 bases in between. Germline loops: CDR1 LGHNA, CDR2 YSLEER. The CDR3 runs 16 residues. CDR3: CASSQEIGAGNQPQHF. CDR3 in DNA: TGCGCCAGCAGCCAAGAAATCGGAGCCGGAAATCAGCCCCAGCATTTT.

The genes are TRBV10-3 and TRBJ2-5, with D possibly TRBD2 on 5 matching bases. V lost 6 bases, J lost 2 bases, and 10 bases lay in between. There are 13 residues in the CDR3. Per germline, CDR1 ENHRY and CDR2 SYGVKD. CDR3 bases: TGTGCCATCAGCTCTCCGGGGCAAGAGACCCAGTACTTC. Its protein product is CAISSPGQETQYF.

The J gene is TRBJ1-1, the V gene TRBV9, with TRBD1 matching 7 bases. The V gene's germline CDR1 is SGDLS and CDR2 YYNGEE. This CDR3 contains 14 residues. With V trimmed by 4 bases and J by 1 base, 4 bases remained unmatched. The CDR3 reads CASSRDRANTEAFF. In nucleotides, the CDR3 is TGTGCCAGCAGCCGTGACAGGGCGAACACTGAAGCTTTCTTT.

This chain connects TRBV6-5 to TRBJ2-1; 10 nucleotides match TRBD2. The germline CDR1 and CDR2 sequences are MNHEY and SVGAGI. The CDR3 is 13 residues long. The CDR3 spells CVCGTSVYNEQFF. Written as DNA, the CDR3 is TGTGTGTGTGGGACTAGCGTTTACAATGAGCAGTTCTTC.

V gene TRBV28 combines with J gene TRBJ1-1; TRBD1 matches at 9 bases. Per germline, CDR1 MDHEN and CDR2 SYDVKM. The CDR3 runs to 18 residues. J lost 0 bases, V lost 3 bases, and 11 bases had no gene match. The CDR3 DNA is TGTGCCAGCAGTTTTCTGGTTATTGGACAGGGGCTGAACACTGAAGCTTTCTTT. Amino acid sequence: CASSFLVIGQGLNTEAFF.

The J gene is TRBJ2-1, the V gene TRBV19, with TRBD2 matching 12 bases. The CDR3 runs to 17 residues. With V trimmed by 3 bases and J by 4 bases, 7 bases remained unmatched. CDR1 LNHDA and CDR2 SQIVND come from the germline V gene (reference sequence). The CDR3, as DNA: TGTGCCAGTAGTATCCCAACCGGGACTAGCGGGTACAATGAGCAGTTCTTC. Residues: CASSIPTGTSGYNEQFF. The whole variable domain, filled in from reference TRBV19 and TRBJ2-1, reads DGGITQSPKYLFRKEGQNVTLSCEQNLNHDAMYWYRQDPGQGLRLIYYSQIVNDFQKGDIAEGYSVSREKKESFPLTVTSAQKNPTAFYLCASSIPTGTSGYNEQFFGPGTRLTVL.